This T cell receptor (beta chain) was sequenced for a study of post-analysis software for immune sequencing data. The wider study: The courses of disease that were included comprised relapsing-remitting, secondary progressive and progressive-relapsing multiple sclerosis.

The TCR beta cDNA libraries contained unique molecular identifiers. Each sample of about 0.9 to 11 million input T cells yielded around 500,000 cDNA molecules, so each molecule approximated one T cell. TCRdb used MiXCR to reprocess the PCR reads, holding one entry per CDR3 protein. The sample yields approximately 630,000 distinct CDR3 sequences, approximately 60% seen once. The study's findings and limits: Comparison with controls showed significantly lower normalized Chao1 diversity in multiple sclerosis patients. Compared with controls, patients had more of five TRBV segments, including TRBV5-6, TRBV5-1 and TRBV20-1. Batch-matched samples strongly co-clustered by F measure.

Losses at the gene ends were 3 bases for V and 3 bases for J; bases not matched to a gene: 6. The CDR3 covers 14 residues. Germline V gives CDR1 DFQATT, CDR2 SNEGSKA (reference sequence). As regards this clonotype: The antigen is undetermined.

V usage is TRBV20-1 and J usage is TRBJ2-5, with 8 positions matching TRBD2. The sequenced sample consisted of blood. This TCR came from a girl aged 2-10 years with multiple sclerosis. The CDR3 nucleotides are TGCAGTGCTAGCGGGAGGGCCATAAAAGAGACCCAGTACTTC. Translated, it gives CSASGRAIKETQYF.